The 2 T cell receptor beta chains below were found in one sample sequenced in a study of T-cell memory formation after mild COVID-19. TCRdb redid the calling of the 5' RACE reads with MiXCR, one entry per CDR3 protein. The repertoire holds over 300,000 distinct CDR3 sequences, with 20% to 25% as singletons. Material for sequencing was PBMCs or a T cell subset sorted from them (not recorded which). Receptors originate from a man between 18 and 29 years old who had mild COVID-19 (a few samples of this study predate the infection). Cell type and time point are not known.

V gene TRBV5-1 combines with J gene TRBJ2-5, with TRBD1 as a possible D gene (6 bases). Germline V CDR1 and CDR2: SGHRS, YFSETQ. Trimming cost V 9 bases and J 4 bases, with 16 bases left between them. This CDR3 region has 13 residues. The CDR3 reads CANPHRDRETQYF. CDR3 in DNA: TGCGCCAACCCCCACAGGGATCGAGAGACCCAGTACTTC.

V and J are TRBV2 and TRBJ1-6; unclear D gene. The CDR3 contains 12 residues. Germline V gene lookup returns CDR1 SNHLY and CDR2 FYNNEI. The V end was cut by 10 bases, the J end by 5 bases, with 9 bases between. The CDR3: CATAQDNSPLHF. In DNA, the CDR3 is TGTGCCACCGCTCAAGATAATTCACCCCTCCACTTT.